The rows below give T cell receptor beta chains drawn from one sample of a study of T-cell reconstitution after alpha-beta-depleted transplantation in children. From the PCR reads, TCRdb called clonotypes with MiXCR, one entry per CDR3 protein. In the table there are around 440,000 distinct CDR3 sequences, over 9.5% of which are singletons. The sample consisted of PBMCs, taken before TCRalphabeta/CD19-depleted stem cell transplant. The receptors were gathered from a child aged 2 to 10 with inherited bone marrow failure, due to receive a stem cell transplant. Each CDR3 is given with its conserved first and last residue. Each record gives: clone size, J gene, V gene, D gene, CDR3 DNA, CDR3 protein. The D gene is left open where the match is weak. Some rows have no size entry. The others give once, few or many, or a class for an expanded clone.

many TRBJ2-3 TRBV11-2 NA TGTGCCAGCAGCTTAGTATCGGGGGCAAGAGATACGCAGTATTTT CASSLVSGARDTQYF
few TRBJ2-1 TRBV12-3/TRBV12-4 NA TGTGCCAGCAGTTTCTCCAACGCTGAGCAGTTCTTC CASSFSNAEQFF
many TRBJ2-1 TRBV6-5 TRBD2 TGTGCCAGCAGTTACTCCGGACTAGTACAACCGTTCTTC CASSYSGLVQPFF
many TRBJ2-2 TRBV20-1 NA TGCAGTGCTAGAGATATCCCTAGGGGGAACACCGGGGAGCTGTTTTTT CSARDIPRGNTGELFF
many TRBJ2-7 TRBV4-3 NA TGCGCCAGCAGCCAACTGAACGGACACTCCTACGAGCAGTACTTC CASSQLNGHSYEQYF
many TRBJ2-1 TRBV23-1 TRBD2 TGCGCCAGCAGTCAATCCCTGTCTAGCGGGAGGGCTGACAATGAGCAGTTCTTC CASSQSLSSGRADNEQFF
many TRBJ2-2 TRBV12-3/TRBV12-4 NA TGTGCCAGCAGTTTTTATGGCACCGGGGAGCTGTTTTTT CASSFYGTGELFF
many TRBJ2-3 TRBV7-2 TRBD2 TGTGCCAGCAGCTGGACTACCGGGACTAGCGGGACTGATACGCAGTATTTT CASSWTTGTSGTDTQYF
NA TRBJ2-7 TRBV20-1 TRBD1 TGCAGTGCTAGAGCACCGACAGGGCCGATCTACGAGCAGTACTTC CSARAPTGPIYEQYF
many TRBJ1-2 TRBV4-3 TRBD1 TGCGCCAGCAGCCAAGATGACAGGGTCCTTTATGGCTACACCTTC CASSQDDRVLYGYTF
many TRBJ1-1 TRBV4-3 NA TGCGCCAGCAGCCAGATCGGACGCGGGAACACTGAAGCTTTCTTT CASSQIGRGNTEAFF
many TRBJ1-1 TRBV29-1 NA TGCAGCGTTGAAGATCTAGGGTCGTTTGAAGCTTTCTTT CSVEDLGSFEAFF
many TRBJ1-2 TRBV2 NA TGTGCCGCCGGAGGACGGGACTATGGCTACACCTTC CAAGGRDYGYTF
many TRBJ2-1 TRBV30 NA TGTGCCTGGAGTTTTCCCGGGGTTCCTTACAATGAGCAGTTCTTC CAWSFPGVPYNEQFF